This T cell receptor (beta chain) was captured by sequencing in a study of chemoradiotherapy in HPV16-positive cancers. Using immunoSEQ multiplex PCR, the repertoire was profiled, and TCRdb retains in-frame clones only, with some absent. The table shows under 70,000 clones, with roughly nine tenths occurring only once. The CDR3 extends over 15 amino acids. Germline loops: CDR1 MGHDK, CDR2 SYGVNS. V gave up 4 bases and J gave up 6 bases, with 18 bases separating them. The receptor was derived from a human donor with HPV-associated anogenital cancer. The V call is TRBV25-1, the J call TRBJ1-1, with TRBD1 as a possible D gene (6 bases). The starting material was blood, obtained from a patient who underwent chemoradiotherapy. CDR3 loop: CASSARGAGSSEAFF. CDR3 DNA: TGTGCCAGCAGTGCCCGGGGGGCAGGGTCCTCTGAAGCTTTCTTT.